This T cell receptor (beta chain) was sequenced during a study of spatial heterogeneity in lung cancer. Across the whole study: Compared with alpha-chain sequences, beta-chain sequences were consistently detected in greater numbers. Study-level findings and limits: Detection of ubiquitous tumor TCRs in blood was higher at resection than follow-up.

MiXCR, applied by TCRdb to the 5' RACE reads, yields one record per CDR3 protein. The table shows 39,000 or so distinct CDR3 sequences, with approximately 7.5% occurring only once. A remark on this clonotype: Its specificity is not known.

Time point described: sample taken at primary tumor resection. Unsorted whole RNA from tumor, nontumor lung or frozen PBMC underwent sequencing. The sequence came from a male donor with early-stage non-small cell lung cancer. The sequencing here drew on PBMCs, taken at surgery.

CDR3 protein: CSAREGGRGTDTQYF. Written as DNA, the CDR3 is TGCAGTGCTAGAGAAGGGGGCAGAGGTACGGATACGCAGTATTTT. The V gene is TRBV20-1, the J gene TRBJ2-3, with TRBD1 matching 7 bases. This CDR3 is 15 amino acids long. V gave up 0 bases and J gave up 6 bases; unmatched junction bases: 9. Germline assignment: CDR1 DFQATT and CDR2 SNEGSKA (reference sequence).